This T cell receptor beta chain was sequenced for a study of T cells after yellow fever vaccination. Study-level findings and limits: Once the booster was given, most primary-vaccination clones reappeared, at approximately 97% for CD4 and approximately 88% for CD8.

The CDR3 contains 18 residues. V dropped 7 bases and J dropped 0 bases, with 19 bases sitting between them. Worth noting for this clonotype: Its antigen is not identified.

Via MiXCR, TCRdb re-called the 5' RACE reads, giving one row per CDR3 protein. The table shows about 400,000 distinct CDR3 sequences, with over 5% occurring only once. This rearrangement joins TRBV12-3 or TRBV12-4 to TRBJ2-6; D uncertain. The clonotype comes from a man aged 25-45 years who received the YFV17D yellow fever vaccine. The sample was PBMCs, taken 5 days after the yellow fever booster vaccination. CDR3 sequence: CASTSSPTQSSGANVLTF. In DNA, the CDR3 is TGTGCCAGCACCTCATCCCCTACCCAGAGCTCTGGGGCCAACGTCCTGACTTTC.